This TCR beta chain was recovered during a study of tumor-infiltrating lymphocytes in primary liver carcinoma. This clonotype has at least ten counts. Blood RNA originated from unsorted whole blood, with germline DNA additionally extracted. V lost 3 bases and J lost 5, with 7 bases in between. The CDR3 loop spans 12 amino acids. With a constant-region primer, TCR beta cDNA was made from approximately 500 ng of total RNA. What produced the TCR beta libraries was three nested multiplex PCR rounds using slightly modified ARM-PCR. The opening two PCR rounds, nine to eleven cycles each, paired TRBV1-TRBV30 forward primers with a C-beta reverse primer. TCRdb fed the multiplex PCR reads into MiXCR, producing one record per CDR3 protein. The table includes about 330,000 distinct CDR3 sequences, 65% detected once.

The chain carries TRBV12-3 or TRBV12-4 and TRBJ1-2; D not certain. This sequence was found in a man between 35 and 55 years old with primary liver carcinoma and hepatitis B virus infection. Sequenced input: peripheral blood. The CDR3: CASSFQTYGYTF. CDR3 DNA: TGTGCCAGCAGTTTTCAAACGTATGGCTACACCTTC.